Each of the 28 T cell receptor beta chains below was sequenced from the same sample in a study of T-cell reconstitution after alpha-beta-depleted transplantation in children. A TCRbeta library incorporating unique molecular identifiers was prepared. TCRdb processed the PCR reads anew with MiXCR; each CDR3 protein has one entry. The sample records hundreds of thousands of distinct CDR3 sequences, approximately 17% being singletons. The sequencing used PBMCs from the stem cell graft donor, collected from the stem cell graft. These TCRs come from a human donor who donated a stem cell graft to a child with acute myeloid leukemia.

The sample holds many counts of this clonotype. V is TRBV7-2 and J is TRBJ2-7, with 9 bases lining up with TRBD1. The CDR3 runs 14 residues. V lost 5 bases, J lost 2 bases, and 4 bases stayed unmatched. Germline lookup yields CDR1 SGHTA and CDR2 FQGNSA. CDR3 residues: CASSLGQGTYEQYF. The CDR3 DNA reads as TGTGCCAGCAGCCTGGGACAGGGCACCTACGAGCAGTACTTC.

The chain uses TRBV12-3 or TRBV12-4 and TRBJ2-3; 9 bases agree with TRBD2. After removal of 6 bases from V and 2 bases from J, the junction contained 12 bases not matched to a gene. This CDR3 is 17 amino acids long. CDR3 coding DNA: TGTGCCAGCAGCCTGGTGACTAGCGGACTCTCCACAGATACGCAGTATTTT. Translation: CASSLVTSGLSTDTQYF.

There are many counts of this clonotype. J is TRBJ1-2 and V is TRBV5-1; D is undetermined. The CDR3 is made up of 12 amino acids. Germline V CDR1 and CDR2: SGHRS, YFSETQ. Trimming pared 4 bases from V and 1 base from J, leaving 5 bases between. CDR3 sequence: CASSVGNYGYTF. In DNA, the CDR3 is TGCGCCAGCAGCGTGGGTAACTATGGCTACACCTTC.

This rearrangement joins TRBV7-9 to TRBJ1-1, with D perhaps matching TRBD1 (6 bases). V shed 5 bases and J shed 3 bases, with 16 bases lying between them. This CDR3 region has 15 residues. The germline gives CDR1 SEHNR, CDR2 FQNEAQ (reference sequence). The CDR3 protein is CASSPVRGKDTEAFF. CDR3 in DNA: TGTGCCAGCAGCCCCGTCAGGGGCAAGGACACTGAAGCTTTCTTT.

The chain employs TRBV6-1 and TRBJ2-1; 14 bases map to TRBD2. The V gene's germline CDR1 is MNHNS and CDR2 SASEGT. There are 19 residues in the CDR3. V shed 6 bases and J 4 bases; nucleotides not matched to a gene: 14. The CDR3 spells CASSPPSTSGGVTYNEQFF. The CDR3 coding sequence is TGTGCCAGCAGCCCTCCCTCGACTAGCGGGGGGGTAACTTACAATGAGCAGTTCTTC.

Written as DNA, the CDR3 is TGTGCCAGCAGTGACGAAGGGAGGTTGGCAGATACGCAGTATTTT. Translation: CASSDEGRLADTQYF. The rearrangement joins TRBV6-1 to TRBJ2-3, with a tentative D call TRBD2 (6 bases). This CDR3 spans 15 amino acids. Germline V gives CDR1 MNHNS, CDR2 SASEGT. Trimming removed 3 bases at V and 4 bases at J, with 14 bases between.

As concerns this clonotype: One base away lies a much larger clone, so this may be a sequencing read error. This chain uses TRBV12-3 or TRBV12-4 with TRBJ2-7; D possibly matches TRBD1 or TRBD2 (5 bases each). The CDR3 runs to 14 residues. The CDR3 sequence: CPSSLMGDTYEQYF. The CDR3 DNA is TGTCCCAGCAGTTTGATGGGGGATACCTACGAGCAGTACTTC.

In this sample, this clonotype turned up a few times. This chain links TRBV6-5 with TRBJ2-5, with 8 bases matching TRBD1. V lost 2 bases to trimming and J lost 4 bases; unmatched junction nucleotides: 6. Germline V gene sequence: CDR1 MNHEY, CDR2 SVGAGI. This CDR3 is built from 15 residues. The CDR3 region has the DNA TGTGCCAGCAGTTACGTGGGACAGGCGGGAGAGACCCAGTACTTC. Encoded protein: CASSYVGQAGETQYF.

This clonotype was recorded many times. CDR3 residues: CSVEVETSGGEYF. DNA for the CDR3: TGCAGCGTTGAAGTCGAGACTAGCGGGGGGGAGTATTTT. V usage is TRBV29-1 and J usage is TRBJ2-3; 14 bases are shared with TRBD2. The CDR3 covers 13 residues. The J segment lost 13 bases and the V segment lost 1 base, leaving 4 bases of the junction unmatched. In germline, CDR1 is SQVTM, CDR2 ANQGSEA.

The V gene is TRBV2, the J gene TRBJ2-1; 11 bases are a match to TRBD2. The ends lost 8 bases at V and 4 bases at J; junction bases unmatched: 16. Germline V gene data show CDR1 as SNHLY and CDR2 as FYNNEI. CDR3 length: 18 residues. In DNA form, the CDR3 reads TGTGCCAGCTGTTCTTCCAAACTAGCGGGGGTCGAATACAATGAGCAGTTCTTC. Its translation: CASCSSKLAGVEYNEQFF.

Many counts were recorded for this clonotype. The CDR3 coding sequence is TGCAGTGCCCCCGGACACTATAATGAAAAACTGTTTTTT. It specifies CSAPGHYNEKLFF. The chain has TRBV20-1 and TRBJ1-4, with D possibly TRBD1 on 5 matching bases. V gave up 6 bases and J gave up 4 bases, with 12 bases separating them. The CDR3 covers 13 residues. CDR1 DFQATT and CDR2 SNEGSKA come from the germline V gene (reference sequence).

At least ten counts were recorded for this clonotype. The rearrangement links TRBV20-1 to TRBJ2-1, with a weak D call TRBD2 (7 bases). V shed 0 bases and J shed 7 bases, with 16 bases lying between them. The CDR3 sequence is 15 residues long. CDR1 and CDR2 from the germline V gene are DFQATT and SNEGSKA (reference sequence). The CDR3 DNA is TGCAGTGCTAGAGACGGGGGGCGATCCTTTAATGAGCAGTTCTTC. Its protein is CSARDGGRSFNEQFF.

This clonotype was seen more than once but under ten times. The V gene is TRBV5-1, the J gene TRBJ1-1; D perhaps matches TRBD1 (5 bases). CDR1 and CDR2 (germline): SGHRS, YFSETQ. The CDR3 has 16 amino acids. The V end was cut by 4 bases, the J end by 1 base, with 17 bases between. The CDR3 sequence: CASSLGQINENTEAFF. The CDR3 coding sequence is TGCGCCAGCAGCCTCGGACAAATAAATGAGAACACTGAAGCTTTCTTT. Combining the CDR3 with reference TRBV5-1 and TRBJ1-1 gives the whole variable domain KAGVTQTPRYLIKTRGQQVTLSCSPISGHRSVSWYQQTPGQGLQFLFEYFSETQRNKGNFPGRFSGRQFSNSRSEMNVSTLELGDSALYLCASSLGQINENTEAFFGQGTRLTVV.

This clonotype was seen at least ten times. CDR3 nucleotide sequence: TGTGCCAGCAGCCGCGGGAACGACAGGTCACCCCTCCACTTT. Translating gives CASSRGNDRSPLHF. V and J are TRBV7-9 and TRBJ1-6; possible D gene TRBD1, 6 bases. V lost 5 bases and J 10 bases, leaving 15 bases between the germline ends. In germline, CDR1 is SEHNR, CDR2 FQNEAQ (reference sequence). The CDR3 is 14 residues long.

Of note for this clonotype: A much larger clone differs by one base, so this may be a read error. The gene calls are TRBV7-2 and TRBJ2-3; D remains unclear. CDR3 length: 15 amino acids. Germline loops: CDR1 SGHTA, CDR2 FQGNSA. Trimming took 6 bases from V and 2 from J, leaving 15 bases between them. The CDR3, as DNA: TGTGCCAGCAGGTTTGGTGGAGCTAACACAGATACGCAGTATTTT. Amino acid sequence: CASRFGGANTDTQYF.

The rearrangement uses TRBV5-1 and TRBJ1-3, with D uncertain. V shed 0 bases and J shed 0 bases, with 7 bases lying between them. CDR3 length: 15 amino acids. The germline V gene has CDR1 SGHRS and CDR2 YFSETQ. The CDR3 DNA reads as TGCGCCAGCAGCTTGGTCGGAAGCTCTGGAAACACCATATATTTT. This encodes CASSLVGSSGNTIYF.

This clonotype has only a few counts. This chain's CDR3 is CSAPGQGRNTIYF. The DNA of the CDR3 is TGCAGTGCTCCCGGACAGGGAAGGAACACCATATATTTT. The rearrangement joins TRBV20-1 to TRBJ1-3; the match to TRBD1 covers 8 bases. CDR1 is DFQATT, CDR2 SNEGSKA, per germline (reference sequence). This CDR3 contains 13 residues. V gave up 5 bases and J gave up 7 bases; unmatched junction bases: 7.

This clonotype occurred a few times. This chain connects TRBV7-2 to TRBJ1-5, with a weak D call TRBD1 (5 bases). Germline-derived CDR1 and CDR2 are SGHTA and FQGNSA. The CDR3 covers 15 residues. V was shortened by 4 bases and J by 11 bases, with 21 bases between the two germline ends. The CDR3 protein is CASSSAGTPFWAQHF. CDR3 in DNA: TGTGCCAGCAGCTCGGCCGGGACCCCTTTTTGGGCCCAGCATTTT.

The chain employs TRBV15 and TRBJ2-2; D gene ambiguous. CDR1 and CDR2 (germline): LNHNV, YYDKDF (reference sequence). V lost 11 bases to trimming and J lost 1 base, with 14 bases between them. The CDR3 has 14 amino acids. The CDR3 protein is CASARGMNTGELFF. The CDR3 DNA reads as TGTGCCTCTGCCAGAGGCATGAACACCGGGGAGCTGTTTTTT.

In its sample, this clonotype was seen a few times. This chain connects TRBV29-1 to TRBJ2-7, with 9 bases aligning to TRBD1. This CDR3 region has 15 residues. Germline V gives CDR1 SQVTM, CDR2 ANQGSEA. V trimming: 5 bases; J trimming: 0 bases; junction bases outside the gene matches: 8. The CDR3 DNA reads TGCAGCGTTAGCTCCGGGACAGGGCTCTCCTACGAGCAGTACTTC. Translation gives CSVSSGTGLSYEQYF.

Ten or more counts support this clonotype. V is TRBV20-1 and J is TRBJ1-4, with D possibly TRBD1 on 5 matching bases. The CDR3 has 16 amino acids. Trimming took 3 bases from V and 5 from J, leaving 19 bases between them. The germline V gene has CDR1 DFQATT and CDR2 SNEGSKA (reference sequence). Here the CDR3 reads CSARRAGTLSNEKLFF. CDR3 coding DNA: TGCAGTGCTAGGAGGGCAGGGACTCTATCAAATGAAAAACTGTTTTTT.

This chain joins TRBV20-1 and TRBJ2-7; TRBD2 matches at 9 bases. J gave up 3 bases and V 3 bases, and 9 bases lay outside the gene matches. Germline lookup yields CDR1 DFQATT and CDR2 SNEGSKA (reference sequence). The CDR3 sequence is 15 residues long. As DNA, the CDR3 is TGCAGTGCTAGTGCTGGCGGGGGGGTGCTCTACGAGCAGTACTTC. As protein: CSASAGGGVLYEQYF.

This clonotype showed up just a few times. The chain joins TRBV20-1 to TRBJ1-6; 8 bases align to TRBD1. V shed 4 bases, J shed 10 bases, and the junction held 9 bases outside the gene matches. The CDR3 spans 14 residues. Germline CDR1 and CDR2: DFQATT and SNEGSKA (reference sequence). The CDR3 sequence is CSAIRRGRISPLHF. The CDR3 DNA is TGCAGTGCTATCCGCAGGGGGCGAATCTCACCCCTCCACTTT.

This clonotype was counted ten times or more. V is TRBV4-2 and J is TRBJ1-2; D is perhaps TRBD1 (6 bases). This CDR3 spans 13 amino acids. V was clipped by 4 bases and J by 5 bases, with 11 bases between them. From germline, CDR1 is LGHNA and CDR2 YNFKEQ. This CDR3 reads CASSPMGAYGYTF. The CDR3 DNA reads as TGTGCCAGCAGCCCGATGGGGGCATATGGCTACACCTTC.

In this sample, this clonotype turned up many times. The chain recombines TRBV6-1 with TRBJ2-2; D perhaps matches TRBD1 (5 bases). The germline V gene has CDR1 MNHNS and CDR2 SASEGT. The CDR3 has 14 amino acids. Trimming cost V 8 bases and J 4 bases, with 14 bases left between them. CDR3 sequence reads: CASCPGILTGELFF. In DNA form, the CDR3 reads TGTGCCAGCTGCCCAGGGATCCTCACCGGGGAGCTGTTTTTT.

CDR3 sequence: CASGPYEQYF. CDR3 nucleotide sequence: TGTGCCAGCGGGCCCTACGAGCAGTACTTC. J is TRBJ2-7 and V is TRBV27; D is ambiguous. Trimming pared 8 bases from V and 2 bases from J, leaving 4 bases between. Germline V gene lookup returns CDR1 MNHEY and CDR2 SMNVEV (reference sequence). CDR3 length: 10 residues.

This clonotype was recorded at least ten times. V is TRBV7-2 and J is TRBJ2-1; a weak D match, TRBD2 (6 bases). The length of the CDR3 is 15 residues. With 7 bases removed from V and 0 bases from J, the gap between germline ends came to 13 bases. Germline values: CDR1 SGHTA, CDR2 FQGNSA. The CDR3 region is CASTRRVSSYNEQFF. In DNA form, the CDR3 reads TGTGCCAGCACCCGGAGGGTGAGCTCCTACAATGAGCAGTTCTTC.

This clonotype has a single count. V and J are TRBV9 and TRBJ2-5; possible D gene TRBD1, 6 bases. From germline, CDR1 is SGDLS and CDR2 YYNGEE. V was pared by 4 bases and J by 5 bases, with 21 bases between. CDR3 length equals 16 residues. CDR3 nucleotide sequence: TGTGCCAGCAGCTCCTCTTATGGGGGCCCTGGGGAGACCCAGTACTTC. This translates into CASSSSYGGPGETQYF.